Each of the 3 T cell receptor beta chains below was sequenced from the same sample in a study of OX40 agonist ivuxolimab in advanced cancers. Sequencing was performed with immunoSEQ multiplex PCR; in TCRdb, only in-frame clones are kept and a portion is missing. The sample records about 31,000 clones, roughly 76% being singletons. The sample here was CD4+ or CD8+ T cells sorted from blood, taken in a trial of the OX40 agonist ivuxolimab. The receptor source for this set is an adult with an advanced solid tumor such as melanoma, head and neck, liver or kidney cancer.

The genes are TRBV19 and TRBJ2-7; 8 nucleotides agree with TRBD1. This CDR3 region has 14 residues. Germline CDR1 reads LNHDA; CDR2 reads SQIVND (reference sequence). J lost 3 bases, V lost 1 base, and 2 bases had no gene match. CDR3 DNA sequence: TGTGCCAGTAGTATAGGGGGGACAGGCTACGAGCAGTACTTC. As protein: CASSIGGTGYEQYF.

V usage is TRBV7-9 and J usage is TRBJ1-3, with a tentative D call TRBD1 (6 bases). Germline V gene lookup returns CDR1 SEHNR and CDR2 FQNEAQ (reference sequence). This CDR3 is built from 15 residues. The V and J ends lost 9 bases and 0 bases respectively, with 15 bases between them. This CDR3 is CASSHHRASGNTIYF. The CDR3 DNA reads TGTGCCAGTAGCCACCACAGGGCCTCTGGAAACACCATATATTTT.

V and J are TRBV6-5 and TRBJ2-2; D possibly matches TRBD1 or TRBD2 (5 bases each). Germline V gene data show CDR1 as MNHEY and CDR2 as SVGAGI. V lost 1 base, J lost 9 bases, and 18 bases lay in between. The CDR3 totals 16 residues. The CDR3 is CASSYYDPGTGWELFF. CDR3 nucleotide sequence: TGTGCCAGCAGTTACTATGATCCGGGGACCGGGTGGGAGCTGTTTTTT.